This record covers a single T cell receptor (beta chain). Its antigen has not been determined. No qualities accompany the bases; no much larger clone lies one base away. The CDR3 contains 14 residues, cysteine and phenylalanine counted. The CDR3 DNA has 42 bases and is translated from base 1. CDR1 and CDR2, per the germline V gene (reference sequence), are SEHNR and FQNEAQ. V is shortened by 1 base, J by 6 bases, and the region joining them spans 13 bases. The immunoSEQ Assay, a bias-controlled multiplex PCR, was used to amplify TCRbeta CDR3 regions from genomic DNA. In the original analysis: The number of nucleated cells in each sample was estimated from the amplification of reference gene primers within the assay. Sequence reads were collapsed and filtered to measure the absolute abundance of every unique TCRbeta CDR3 rearrangement. For each sample, productive Simpson clonality was calculated as the square root of Simpson's diversity index across productive rearrangements. This is the immuneACCESS table as TCRdb keeps it, with only in-frame sequences that have V and J called. A part of the clones is gone; compared with another copy, unresolved V genes explain less than half, and the rest is unexplained. From that table come the V and J calls and clone size; the DNA was used to work out D and trimming. Recorded for this sample are tens of thousands of clones; approximately 88% of them occurred a single time. Roughly 3.7% of the sample is taken by the ten largest.

Each collaborating institution followed its own protocols to collect whole blood in K2EDTA tubes. For TCRbeta analysis, collaborators shipped samples as frozen whole blood, isolated PBMCs, or DNA extracted from either of those sample types. The data were taken from a study of blood T cell repertoires in COVID-19 (TCRdb year 2020). About the investigation overall: Collaborator samples came from the United States, Italy and Spain and covered acute and convalescent phases of COVID-19. The material from the prospective study consisted of cDNA or gDNA derived from T cells, B-cell-depleted T cells, or PBMCs. Deeply sampled blood TCRbeta repertoires from subjects exposed to, actively infected with, or recovered from COVID-19 were included in the dataset. A freely available public database, intended as a resource for researchers studying the immune response to SARS-CoV-2, is where the repertoires were released. The samples were drawn from the first 160 participants of the ongoing ImmuneRACE study and from 1,254 subjects provided by 6 global collaborators. The sample metadata nearly always contained a de-identified subject ID, COVID-19 status, age in years and sex. Where available, HLA class I and class II types were taken from metadata supplied by the sample provider and were not determined by assay-based typing. Results the study describes overall, beyond this receptor: How much clinical and demographic metadata was included differed by source and by participant, and the metadata was provided uncurated.

This sequence was found in a human donor in a cohort sampled during active COVID-19. Sequencing input: peripheral blood. Here the chain combines TRBV7-9 and TRBJ2-7; a tentative D call is TRBD1 (5 bases match). The CDR3 protein sequence reads: CASSLVAGNSEQYF. The DNA is as follows: TGTGCCAGCAGCTTAGTGGCAGGGAATTCCGAGCAGTACTTC.